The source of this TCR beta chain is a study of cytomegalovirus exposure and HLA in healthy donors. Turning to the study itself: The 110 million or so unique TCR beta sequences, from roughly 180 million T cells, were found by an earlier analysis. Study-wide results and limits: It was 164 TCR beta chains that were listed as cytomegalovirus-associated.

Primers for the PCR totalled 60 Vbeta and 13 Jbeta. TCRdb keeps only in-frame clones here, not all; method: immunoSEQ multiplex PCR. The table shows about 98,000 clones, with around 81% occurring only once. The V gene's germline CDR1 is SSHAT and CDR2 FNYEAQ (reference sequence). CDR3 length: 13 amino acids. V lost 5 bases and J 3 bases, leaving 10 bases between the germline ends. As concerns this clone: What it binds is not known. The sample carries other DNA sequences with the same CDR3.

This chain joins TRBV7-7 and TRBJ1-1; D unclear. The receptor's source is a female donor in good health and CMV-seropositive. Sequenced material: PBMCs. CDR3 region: CASSVNRDTEAFF. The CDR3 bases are TGTGCCAGCAGCGTTAACCGGGACACTGAAGCTTTCTTT.